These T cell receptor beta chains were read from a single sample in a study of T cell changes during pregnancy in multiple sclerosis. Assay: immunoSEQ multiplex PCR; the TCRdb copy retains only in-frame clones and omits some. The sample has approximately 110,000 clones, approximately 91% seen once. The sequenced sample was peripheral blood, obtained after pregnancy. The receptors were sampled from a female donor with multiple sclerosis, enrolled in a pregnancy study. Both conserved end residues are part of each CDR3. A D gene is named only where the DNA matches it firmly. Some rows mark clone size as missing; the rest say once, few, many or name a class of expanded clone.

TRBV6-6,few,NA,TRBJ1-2,TGTGCCAGCAGTTACCAAGGGGCTGATGGCTACACCTTC,CASSYQGADGYTF
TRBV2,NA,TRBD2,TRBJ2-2,TGTGCCAGCGGGGGAGCGGGGGGAGTGAACACCGGGGAGCTGTTTTTT,CASGGAGGVNTGELFF
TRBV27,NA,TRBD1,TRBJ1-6,TGTGCCAGCAGTTTTTGGGACAGGGGATCTTCACCCCTCCACTTT,CASSFWDRGSSPLHF
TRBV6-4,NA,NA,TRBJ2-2,TGTGCCAGCAGTGATAAGGGGACCGGGGAGCTGTTTTTT,CASSDKGTGELFF
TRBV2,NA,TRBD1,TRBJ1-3,TGTGCCAGCAGACAGGGGGGCGGAAACACCATATATTTT,CASRQGGGNTIYF
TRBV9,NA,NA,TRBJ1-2,TGTGCCAGCAGGTCCCAGACTGCTAACTATGGCTACACCTTC,CASRSQTANYGYTF
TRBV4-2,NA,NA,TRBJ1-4,TGTGCCAGCAGCCAAGATTTGCGAGGGGGTGCAACTAATGAAAAACTGTTTTTT,CASSQDLRGGATNEKLFF
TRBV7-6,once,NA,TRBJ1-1,TGTGCCAGCAGCTTAGAGGGGATTAAAACTGAAGCTTTCTTT,CASSLEGIKTEAFF
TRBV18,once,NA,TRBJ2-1,TGTGCCAGCTCACTTCTCGGACTAGAGGGGGGTGAGCAGTTCTTC,CASSLLGLEGGEQFF
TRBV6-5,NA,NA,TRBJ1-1,TGTGCCAGCAGACCCCGGGTGAACACTGAAGCTTTCTTT,CASRPRVNTEAFF
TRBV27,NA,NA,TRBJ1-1,TGTGCCAGCAGGGGAGGAGTTATAACTGAAGCTTTCTTT,CASRGGVITEAFF
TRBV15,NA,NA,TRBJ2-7,TGTGCCACCAGTCCCTCAGTAGGGGCGAAGGAGCAGTACTTC,CATSPSVGAKEQYF
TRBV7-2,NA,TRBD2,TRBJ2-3,TGTGCCAGCAGCTTTAGCGGGGGAGCAACTAGCACAGATACGCAGTATTTT,CASSFSGGATSTDTQYF
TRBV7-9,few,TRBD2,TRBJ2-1,TGTGCCAGCAGCTTCGGGGGGTTAGGGTACAATGAGCAGTTCTTC,CASSFGGLGYNEQFF
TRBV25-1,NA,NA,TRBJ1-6,TGTGCCAGCAGTGAATATACACATAATTCACCCCTCCACTTT,CASSEYTHNSPLHF
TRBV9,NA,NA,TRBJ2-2,TGTGCCAGCAGCGGAAGGACAGTGGGGAACACCGGGGAGCTGTTTTTT,CASSGRTVGNTGELFF
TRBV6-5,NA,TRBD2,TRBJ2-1,TGTGCCAGCAGTACAATAAAGCGGGGGGGCAATGAGCAGTTCTTC,CASSTIKRGGNEQFF
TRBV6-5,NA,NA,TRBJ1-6,TGTGCCAGCAGTTACTCAGGCAGGAATTCACCCCTCCACTTT,CASSYSGRNSPLHF
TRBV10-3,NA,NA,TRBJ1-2,TGTGCCATCACCGCACAGGTTAACTATGGCTACACCTTC,CAITAQVNYGYTF
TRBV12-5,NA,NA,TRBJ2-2,TGTGCTAGTGGTTTGGTACCGGGGGGCCTGGGAACCGGGGAGCTGTTTTTT,CASGLVPGGLGTGELFF